The rows below give T cell receptor beta chains drawn from one sample of a study of T cells in localized non-small cell lung cancer. Clones were read by immunoSEQ multiplex PCR, and TCRdb kept only the in-frame ones, dropping some. Among about 21,000 clones listed, approximately 86% were seen once. The source material was peripheral blood mononuclear cells, sampled before any cancer treatment. The receptors shown here come from a male donor aged 60 or older with stage II lung adenocarcinoma. The CDR3 runs from the conserved cysteine through the conserved F or W. D genes are given only for firm matches. For some rows the clone size is stated as once, few or many, or as a class when expanded; others skip it.

D: -; size: -; J: TRBJ1-1; V: TRBV11-3; CDR3: CASSLSRVTEAFF; DNA: TGTGCCAGCAGCCTCTCACGGGTGACTGAAGCTTTCTTT
D: TRBD2; size: -; J: TRBJ2-7; V: TRBV27; CDR3: CASSKGGRPSYEQYF; DNA: TGTGCCAGCTCAAAAGGCGGGAGACCATCCTACGAGCAGTACTTC
D: -; size: -; J: TRBJ1-5; V: TRBV6-1; CDR3: CASRGTNQPQHF; DNA: TGTGCCAGCCGGGGGACGAACCAGCCCCAGCATTTT
D: -; size: -; J: TRBJ1-4; V: TRBV29-1; CDR3: CSVAIRGLFTTNEKLFF; DNA: TGCAGCGTTGCCATCCGGGGACTCTTTACAACTAATGAAAAACTGTTTTTT
D: -; size: -; J: TRBJ2-3; V: TRBV6-6; CDR3: CASRTSWGVDTQYF; DNA: TGTGCCAGCAGGACCTCATGGGGGGTAGATACGCAGTATTTT
D: -; size: -; J: TRBJ2-1; V: TRBV2; CDR3: CASSGGRSVNEQFF; DNA: TGTGCCAGCAGTGGGGGCCGGAGCGTCAATGAGCAGTTCTTC
D: -; size: -; J: TRBJ1-4; V: TRBV2; CDR3: CASTKEGSGEKLFF; DNA: TGTGCCAGCACCAAAGAGGGGTCGGGTGAAAAACTGTTTTTT
D: TRBD1; size: -; J: TRBJ2-3; V: TRBV10-2; CDR3: CASIGQGWEDTQYF; DNA: TGCGCCAGTATTGGACAGGGATGGGAAGATACGCAGTATTTT
D: TRBD2; size: -; J: TRBJ2-3; V: TRBV5-1; CDR3: CASSFKREHRPDTQYF; DNA: TGCGCCAGCAGCTTCAAGCGGGAGCACCGCCCAGATACGCAGTATTTT
D: TRBD2; size: -; J: TRBJ2-3; V: TRBV27; CDR3: CTSGLAGPPDTQYF; DNA: TGTACCTCAGGCCTAGCGGGACCGCCAGATACGCAGTATTTT
D: -; size: -; J: TRBJ2-7; V: TRBV15; CDR3: CATSRRPQGRPAYEQYF; DNA: TGTGCCACCAGCAGGCGACCTCAGGGGAGGCCAGCCTACGAGCAGTACTTC
D: -; size: -; J: TRBJ2-1; V: TRBV11-1; CDR3: CASSLGVREQFF; DNA: TGTGCCAGCAGCTTGGGGGTCCGTGAGCAGTTCTTC
D: TRBD2; size: -; J: TRBJ2-1; V: TRBV28; CDR3: CASSLIAGGPLLF; DNA: TGTGCCAGCAGTCTCATAGCGGGAGGGCCTCTACTCTTC
D: -; size: -; J: TRBJ2-1; V: TRBV6-1; CDR3: CASTRSAGNYNEQFF; DNA: TGTGCCAGCACCCGGTCGGCGGGTAACTACAATGAGCAGTTCTTC
D: TRBD1; size: -; J: TRBJ2-1; V: TRBV2; CDR3: CASRGTGGLNEQFF; DNA: TGTGCCAGCAGGGGGACAGGGGGGTTGAATGAGCAGTTCTTC
D: -; size: -; J: TRBJ1-5; V: TRBV5-1; CDR3: CASRPEMGAHQPQHF; DNA: TGCGCCAGCAGGCCCGAGATGGGGGCCCATCAGCCCCAGCATTTT
D: -; size: -; J: TRBJ1-3; V: TRBV28; CDR3: CASRPDNSGNTIYF; DNA: TGTGCCAGCAGGCCCGATAACTCTGGAAACACCATATATTTT
D: -; size: once; J: TRBJ2-2; V: TRBV11-2; CDR3: CASIEHQTHAGELFF; DNA: TGTGCCAGCATAGAGCACCAGACTCACGCCGGGGAGCTGTTTTTT
D: TRBD1; size: -; J: TRBJ2-2; V: TRBV28; CDR3: CASSLRGRELFF; DNA: TGTGCCAGCAGCCTCAGGGGGAGGGAGCTGTTTTTT
D: -; size: -; J: TRBJ2-2; V: TRBV28; CDR3: CASRTSVGELFF; DNA: TGTGCCAGCAGAACATCGGTCGGGGAGCTGTTTTTT
D: TRBD1; size: -; J: TRBJ2-3; V: TRBV11-2; CDR3: CASRLGTGVPDTQYF; DNA: TGTGCCAGCAGGTTAGGGACAGGGGTTCCAGATACGCAGTATTTT
D: -; size: -; J: TRBJ2-5; V: TRBV11-2; CDR3: CASSLYRAQETQYF; DNA: TGTGCCAGCAGCTTATACAGGGCCCAAGAGACCCAGTACTTC
D: TRBD1; size: -; J: TRBJ2-5; V: TRBV6-6; CDR3: CASRVTGVQETQYF; DNA: TGTGCCAGCAGGGTGACAGGGGTCCAAGAGACCCAGTACTTC
D: TRBD1; size: once; J: TRBJ2-7; V: TRBV18; CDR3: CASSPVAGGLNEQYF; DNA: TGTGCCAGCTCACCAGTGGCAGGGGGCCTGAACGAGCAGTACTTC
D: -; size: -; J: TRBJ2-5; V: TRBV18; CDR3: CASSTSGGAETQYF; DNA: TGTGCCAGCTCCACCTCGGGTGGAGCCGAGACCCAGTACTTC
D: -; size: -; J: TRBJ2-1; V: TRBV9; CDR3: CASSVGSSYNEQFF; DNA: TGTGCCAGCAGCGTAGGCAGCTCCTACAATGAGCAGTTCTTC
D: -; size: -; J: TRBJ1-6; V: TRBV5-1; CDR3: CASRWEVKESPLHF; DNA: TGCGCCAGCAGGTGGGAGGTGAAGGAGTCACCCCTCCACTTT
D: TRBD2; size: few; J: TRBJ2-1; V: TRBV19; CDR3: CASSIGLAGGAREQFF; DNA: TGTGCCAGTAGTATTGGCTTAGCGGGAGGGGCGCGTGAGCAGTTCTTC
D: TRBD2; size: once; J: TRBJ2-7; V: TRBV7-8; CDR3: CASSLSYAGGRYEQYF; DNA: TGTGCCAGCAGCCTCTCCTATGCGGGAGGTCGATACGAGCAGTACTTC
D: TRBD2; size: once; J: TRBJ2-3; V: TRBV5-1; CDR3: CASSLSGRVSTDTQYF; DNA: TGCGCCAGCAGCTTGAGCGGGAGGGTTAGCACAGATACGCAGTATTTT
D: TRBD2; size: -; J: TRBJ2-1; V: TRBV11-3; CDR3: CASSAFGTSGPEQFF; DNA: TGTGCCAGCAGCGCTTTTGGGACTAGCGGCCCTGAGCAGTTCTTC
D: TRBD2; size: -; J: TRBJ2-1; V: TRBV5-1; CDR3: CASSPGLGSNEQFF; DNA: TGCGCCAGCAGCCCGGGACTAGGGAGCAATGAGCAGTTCTTC
D: -; size: -; J: TRBJ2-3; V: TRBV29-1; CDR3: CSVVPTTSADTQYF; DNA: TGCAGCGTTGTCCCTACCACTAGTGCAGATACGCAGTATTTT
D: -; size: -; J: TRBJ2-2; V: TRBV29-1; CDR3: CSVERRSNTGELFF; DNA: TGCAGCGTTGAGAGGAGGTCGAACACCGGGGAGCTGTTTTTT
D: -; size: -; J: TRBJ2-2; V: TRBV9; CDR3: CASSVRQGHTGELFF; DNA: TGTGCCAGCAGCGTACGGCAGGGGCACACCGGGGAGCTGTTTTTT
D: TRBD1; size: -; J: TRBJ2-5; V: TRBV7-7; CDR3: CASSLQGNGQETQYF; DNA: TGTGCTAGCAGCCTACAGGGGAACGGACAAGAGACCCAGTACTTC
D: -; size: -; J: TRBJ1-4; V: TRBV7-9; CDR3: CASSLGGTNEKLFF; DNA: TGTGCCAGCAGCTTAGGAGGAACTAATGAAAAACTGTTTTTT
D: -; size: -; J: TRBJ2-7; V: TRBV18; CDR3: CASSPAPGRPGGQYF; DNA: TGTGCCAGCTCACCGGCCCCGGGACGCCCGGGCGGGCAGTACTTC